These 14 T cell receptor beta chains were sequenced from one sample in a study of T cells in Graves' hyperthyroidism and ophthalmopathy. Authors of the study amplified TCR beta CDR3 regions from RNA transcripts. TCR CDR3 underwent first-round RT-PCR with the HTBI primer set. Each CDR3 protein gets one entry after TCRdb re-called the multiplex PCR reads with MiXCR. Of approximately 740,000 distinct CDR3 sequences in the sample, 13% to 15% were seen once. The specimen sequenced was blood. The receptor set was obtained from a woman aged 18-30 years with Graves' hyperthyroidism.

V usage is TRBV4-1 and J usage is TRBJ1-6, with TRBD1 identical over 10 bases. This CDR3 has 14 amino acids. Germline CDR1 is MGHRA and CDR2 is YSYEKL. Trimming at V came to 4 bases and at J to 10 bases, leaving 4 bases not matched to a gene. The CDR3 bases are TGCGCCAGCAGCCCGGACAGGGGGGGGTCACCCCTCCACTTT. Its translation is CASSPDRGGSPLHF.

The chain links TRBV2 to TRBJ2-1, with D unresolved. CDR3 size: 13 residues. V was pared by 2 bases and J by 7 bases, with 9 bases between. Germline CDR1 reads SNHLY; CDR2 reads FYNNEI. The CDR3 sequence is CASSELERNEQFF. In nucleotides, the CDR3 is TGTGCCAGCAGTGAACTAGAGAGGAATGAGCAGTTCTTC.

This chain links TRBV28 with TRBJ1-4, with D unclear. The V end lost 1 base, the J end lost 7 bases, and 13 bases lay between the germline ends. This CDR3 is built from 15 residues. From germline, CDR1 is MDHEN and CDR2 SYDVKM. CDR3 amino acids: CASSLSLGGAEKLFF. In DNA form, the CDR3 reads TGTGCCAGCAGTTTATCCTTAGGTGGTGCTGAAAAACTGTTTTTT.

This clonotype was detected many times. This rearrangement joins TRBV27 to TRBJ2-7; 11 positions match TRBD2. This CDR3 has 15 amino acids. Germline trimming cut 8 bases from V and 5 bases from J; bases unmatched to any gene: 11. Germline V gene sequence: CDR1 MNHEY, CDR2 SMNVEV (reference sequence). The CDR3 loop is CASRGLAANRDEQYF. CDR3 sequence (DNA): TGTGCCAGCCGGGGACTAGCGGCAAACCGGGACGAGCAGTACTTC.

Many counts were recorded for this clonotype. The chain employs TRBV11-3 and TRBJ2-7, with TRBD1 matching over 12 bases. With 1 base clipped from V and 5 bases from J, the junction kept 3 bases outside the gene matches. This CDR3 spans 15 amino acids. Per germline, CDR1 SGHNT and CDR2 YENEEA. This CDR3 is CASSLGDRGLDEQYF. The CDR3 nucleotides are TGTGCCAGCAGCTTAGGGGACAGGGGGCTGGACGAGCAGTACTTC.

CDR3 coding DNA: TGTGCCAGTAGTATAGGAGGGACAGCTGGCTACGAGCAGTACTTC. Amino acids: CASSIGGTAGYEQYF. The V call is TRBV19, the J call TRBJ2-7; 7 bases match TRBD1. Losses at the gene ends were 1 base for V and 3 bases for J; bases not matched to a gene: 6. Germline V gene sequence: CDR1 LNHDA, CDR2 SQIVND (reference sequence). This CDR3 is built from 15 residues.

A remark on this clonotype: It may be a read error: a sequence one base away is much more abundant. The V call is TRBV2, the J call TRBJ2-7; TRBD2 matches at 12 bases. The CDR3 contains 15 residues. Germline V gene sequence: CDR1 SNHLY, CDR2 FYNNEI. CDR3 DNA: TGTGCCAGCAGTGATCGGACTAGCGGGATCTACGAGCGGTACTTC. Translation gives CASSDRTSGIYERYF.

To note about this clonotype: At one end, the junction sequence differs from germline, possibly due to a read error. The genes are TRBV3-1 and TRBJ2-1; D not resolved. The CDR3 is 12 amino acids. CDR1 is LGHDT, CDR2 YNNKEL, per germline (reference sequence). The CDR3: CASSQGLREQLF. Written as DNA, the CDR3 is TGTGCCAGCAGCCAAGGGTTACGCGAGCAGCTCTTC.

Ten or more counts support this clonotype. The chain couples TRBV12-3 or TRBV12-4 to TRBJ2-7, with TRBD2 as a possible D gene (6 bases). The V and J ends lost 3 bases and 6 bases respectively, with 9 bases between them. This CDR3 contains 12 residues. DNA for the CDR3: TGTGCCAGCAGTTTTTGGGGGGTCGAGCAGTACTTC. Residues: CASSFWGVEQYF.

The chain employs TRBV7-6 and TRBJ2-1, with D perhaps being TRBD1 or TRBD2 (6 bases each). Germline-derived CDR1 and CDR2 are SGHVS and FNYEAQ. The CDR3 has 17 amino acids. Trimming removed 5 bases from V and 0 bases from J, with 17 bases in between. DNA of the CDR3: TGTGCCAGCAGCGGGAGTGGGGGGCCTAGCTCCTACAATGAGCAGTTCTTC. Amino acid sequence: CASSGSGGPSSYNEQFF.

This clonotype came up a few times. The chain recombines TRBV30 with TRBJ2-1; 7 bases are shared with TRBD1. V trimming: 1 base; J trimming: 4 bases; junction bases outside the gene matches: 1. The germline V gene encodes CDR1 GTSNPN and CDR2 SVGIG (reference sequence). The CDR3 sequence is 13 residues long. The DNA of the CDR3 is TGTGCCTGGAGTGGGGACAGTTACAATGAGCAGTTCTTC. Amino acid sequence: CAWSGDSYNEQFF.

The chain joins TRBV28 to TRBJ1-5; TRBD1 matches at 8 bases. The trim removed 3 bases at V and 0 bases at J, leaving 7 bases unmatched. The CDR3 consists of 17 residues. CDR1 is MDHEN and CDR2 is SYDVKM in the germline V gene. The CDR3 reads CASSLGGQAYSNQPQHF. DNA for the CDR3: TGTGCCAGCAGTTTGGGGGGACAGGCTTATAGCAATCAGCCCCAGCATTTT.

This clonotype occurred many times. This chain connects TRBV20-1 to TRBJ2-1; 10 bases fit TRBD1. The CDR3 is 14 amino acids. CDR1 and CDR2 (germline): DFQATT, SNEGSKA (reference sequence). Trimming removed 6 bases from V and 6 bases from J; junction bases left unmatched: 8. DNA for the CDR3: TGCAGTGCCATTCCGGGACAGGGGCGCAATGAGCAGTTCTTC. Residues: CSAIPGQGRNEQFF.

The V call is TRBV18, the J call TRBJ1-5; unclear D gene. CDR1 is KGHSH, CDR2 LQKENI, per germline. The V end was cut by 5 bases, the J end by 7 bases, with 18 bases between. The CDR3 length is 15 residues. The CDR3 spells CASSEPGPTGQPQHF. The CDR3 DNA is TGTGCCAGCTCAGAGCCGGGCCCCACTGGGCAGCCCCAGCATTTT.